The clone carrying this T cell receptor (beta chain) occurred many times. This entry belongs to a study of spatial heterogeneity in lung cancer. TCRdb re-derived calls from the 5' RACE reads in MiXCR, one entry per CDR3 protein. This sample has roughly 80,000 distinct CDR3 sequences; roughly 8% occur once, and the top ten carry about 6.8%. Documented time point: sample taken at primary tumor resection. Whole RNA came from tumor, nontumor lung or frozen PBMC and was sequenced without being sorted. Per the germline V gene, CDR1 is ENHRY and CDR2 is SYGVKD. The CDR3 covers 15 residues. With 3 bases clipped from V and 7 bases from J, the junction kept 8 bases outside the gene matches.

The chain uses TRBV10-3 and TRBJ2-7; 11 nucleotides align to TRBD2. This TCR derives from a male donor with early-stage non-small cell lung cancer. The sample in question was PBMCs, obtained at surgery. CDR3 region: CAISDLAGGRLEQYF. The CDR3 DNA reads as TGTGCCATCAGTGATTTAGCGGGAGGGCGGCTGGAGCAGTACTTC.